Presented here are 20 T cell receptor beta chains from one specimen sequenced in a study of PD-L1 blockade in urothelial cancer. Clones were read by immunoSEQ multiplex PCR, and TCRdb kept only the in-frame ones, dropping some. Among about 91,000 clones, less than 85% were seen once, and the ten largest hold around 7.7%. As to time point: peripheral blood 6 weeks after treatment start. The material was PBMCs, obtained around atezolizumab (anti-PD-L1) treatment. The receptors come from a man aged 70-80 years with urothelial cancer.

The chain links TRBV6-5 to TRBJ1-5; D is possibly TRBD1 (6 bases). Germline loops: CDR1 MNHEY, CDR2 SVGAGI. CDR3 length: 15 residues. V lost 0 bases, J lost 3 bases, and 9 bases lay in between. CDR3 amino acids: CASSYSGTLNQPQHF. For the CDR3, the DNA is TGTGCCAGCAGTTACTCGGGGACACTCAATCAGCCCCAGCATTTT.

The chain has TRBV21-1 and TRBJ1-1; TRBD1 reflects the table's D call only, with no check against the DNA. TRBV21-1 is tagged as a pseudogene. This CDR3 is 14 amino acids long. The DNA of the CDR3 is TGTGCCAGCAGCAAAGCGTTCTGGGGCTTTAAAGCTTTCTTT. Its translation is CASSKAFWGFKAFF.

V usage is TRBV10-3 and J usage is TRBJ2-1; TRBD1 might be the D (6 bases). CDR1 and CDR2 from the germline V gene are ENHRY and SYGVKD. This CDR3 comprises 14 residues. Trimming took off 4 bases at V and 4 bases at J, with 11 bases between the two ends. The CDR3 region has the DNA TGTGCCATCAGTGGGGCCACAGGGTACAATGAGCAGTTCTTC. Translation: CAISGATGYNEQFF.

This chain links TRBV19 with TRBJ2-1; 8 bases are a match to TRBD1. Germline CDR1 LNHDA, CDR2 SQIVND (reference sequence). The junction had 7 bases not matched to a gene; V was cut back by 4 bases and J by 5 bases. The CDR3 covers 15 residues. CDR3 in DNA: TGTGCCAGTAGTACCTATTCGGACAGGGACAATGAGCAGTTCTTC. It translates to CASSTYSDRDNEQFF.

This clone has just a few counts. The DNA for the CDR3 is TGCGCCAGCAGCACAAATAGCGGGGGACCATACAATGAGCAGTTCTTC. Translating gives CASSTNSGGPYNEQFF. The chain joins TRBV5-1 to TRBJ2-1; TRBD2 matches at 9 bases. This CDR3 comprises 16 residues. Germline CDR1 is SGHRS and CDR2 is YFSETQ. J was trimmed by 4 bases and V by 4 bases; bases with no gene match: 9.

The rearrangement uses TRBV4-1 and TRBJ2-1; the match to TRBD2 covers 9 bases. CDR3 length: 15 residues. CDR1 is MGHRA and CDR2 is YSYEKL in the germline V gene. V dropped 2 bases and J dropped 9; count of bases not matched to a gene: 8. CDR3 DNA sequence: TGCGCCAGCAGCCAACCTGGCGGGGGGGCCAGTGAGCAGTTCTTC. As protein: CASSQPGGGASEQFF.

The CDR3: CASSVGTDNEKLFF. DNA for the CDR3: TGTGCCAGCAGCGTCGGGACAGATAATGAAAAACTGTTTTTT. J is TRBJ1-4 and V is TRBV9, with 7 bases identical to TRBD1. CDR3 length equals 14 residues. In germline, CDR1 is SGDLS, CDR2 YYNGEE. The V gene end was trimmed by 2 bases and the J gene end by 4 bases; junction bases not matched to a gene: 2. Supplemented by reference TRBV9 and TRBJ1-4, the full variable domain reads DSGVTQTPKHLITATGQRVTLRCSPRSGDLSVYWYQQSLDQGLQFLIQYYNGEERAKGNILERFSAQQFPDLHSELNLSSLELGDSALYFCASSVGTDNEKLFFGSGTQLSVL.

This CDR3 is CASSELDTEAFF. CDR3 in DNA: TGTGCCAGCAGTGAGCTAGACACTGAAGCTTTCTTT. V usage is TRBV2 and J usage is TRBJ1-1; D is unclear. CDR1 and CDR2 from the germline V gene are SNHLY and FYNNEI. There are 12 residues in the CDR3. Trimming removed 3 bases from V and 3 bases from J, with 5 bases in between.

The J gene is TRBJ2-5, the V gene TRBV27; 9 positions agree with TRBD2. From germline, CDR1 is MNHEY and CDR2 SMNVEV (reference sequence). V was pared by 6 bases and J by 1 base, with 6 bases of the junction left unmatched. The CDR3 spans 15 residues. CDR3 coding DNA: TGTGCCAGCAGGCGTAGCGGGGGAGGCCAAGAGACCCAGTACTTC. Its protein is CASRRSGGGQETQYF.

The rearrangement uses TRBV5-5 and TRBJ1-1; D possibly corresponds to TRBD1 (6 bases). Germline assignment: CDR1 SGHKS and CDR2 YYEKEE (reference sequence). V lost 1 base and J 3 bases, leaving 10 bases between the germline ends. This CDR3 spans 14 amino acids. Here the CDR3 DNA reads TGTGCCAGCAGCTTGAGTGCAGGGGACACTGAAGCTTTCTTT. It yields the protein CASSLSAGDTEAFF.

This chain joins TRBV2 and TRBJ1-1, with D perhaps matching TRBD1 (6 bases). V was cut by 2 bases and J by 3 bases, with 7 bases left in between. The CDR3 runs to 13 residues. Germline V lookup: CDR1 SNHLY, CDR2 FYNNEI. The CDR3 DNA reads TGTGCCAGCAGTGAATACAGGGACACTGAAGCTTTCTTT. This gives the protein CASSEYRDTEAFF.

This rearrangement joins TRBV19 to TRBJ2-7; TRBD2 matches 7 bases. J lost 0 bases, V lost 6 bases, and 5 bases had no gene match. Germline CDR1 reads LNHDA; CDR2 reads SQIVND (reference sequence). The CDR3 has 14 residues. This CDR3 reads CASSARDYSYEQYF. DNA for the CDR3: TGTGCCAGTAGCGCCCGGGACTACTCCTACGAGCAGTACTTC.

The V gene is TRBV4-2, the J gene TRBJ1-5; no clear D. Germline lookup yields CDR1 LGHNA and CDR2 YNFKEQ. There are 13 residues in the CDR3. The V and J ends lost 1 base and 4 bases respectively, with 5 bases between them. CDR3 region: CASSQAMNQPQHF. The CDR3 nucleotides are TGTGCCAGCAGCCAAGCTATGAATCAGCCCCAGCATTTT.

This clone was recorded a few times. V is TRBV19 and J is TRBJ1-5, with D uncertain. V lost 7 bases and J lost 0, with 4 bases in between. CDR3 length: 12 residues. CDR1 and CDR2 from the germline V gene are LNHDA and SQIVND (reference sequence). Here the CDR3 reads CASKASNQPQHF. In nucleotides, the CDR3 is TGTGCCAGTAAAGCTAGCAATCAGCCCCAGCATTTT.

This clone was counted a few times. The rearrangement uses TRBV7-2 and TRBJ2-1; TRBD2 matches 12 bases. V lost 1 base to trimming and J lost 8 bases; unmatched junction nucleotides: 0. In germline, CDR1 is SGHTA, CDR2 FQGNSA. CDR3 size: 14 residues. The DNA for the CDR3 is TGTGCCAGCAGCTTAGGACTAGCGGGAGATGAGCAGTTCTTC. This sequence encodes CASSLGLAGDEQFF.

This chain connects TRBV18 to TRBJ1-1; 7 nucleotides agree with TRBD1. The CDR3 covers 16 residues. Germline trimming cut 0 bases from V and 3 bases from J; bases unmatched to any gene: 7. Germline V lookup: CDR1 KGHSH, CDR2 LQKENI. CDR3 protein: CASSPPATGVHTEAFF. CDR3 sequence (DNA): TGTGCCAGCTCACCACCCGCCACAGGGGTCCACACTGAAGCTTTCTTT.

The chain combines TRBV6-1 with TRBJ1-2, with D possibly being TRBD1 (6 bases). CDR3 length equals 17 residues. Between the trimmed V and J ends, which lost 4 bases and 0 bases, there was a span of 18 bases. Per the germline V gene, CDR1 is MNHNS and CDR2 is SASEGT. The DNA for the CDR3 is TGTGCCAGCAGTGGAGTAGGAGGACAGAGGTCTAACTATGGCTACACCTTC. It translates to CASSGVGGQRSNYGYTF.

The chain carries TRBV5-1 and TRBJ1-6; TRBD1 agrees at 10 bases. CDR3 size: 16 residues. J lost 6 bases, V lost 6 bases, and 9 bases had no gene match. Looked up from germline, CDR1 is SGHRS and CDR2 is YFSETQ. CDR3 DNA: TGCGCCAGCAACTCCGGGACAGGGGTTGGTAATTCACCCCTCCACTTT. This sequence encodes CASNSGTGVGNSPLHF.

This chain connects TRBV2 to TRBJ2-6, with 11 bases identical to TRBD1. Germline V gene sequence: CDR1 SNHLY, CDR2 FYNNEI. With V trimmed by 6 bases and J by 2 bases, 6 bases remained unmatched. The CDR3 contains 17 residues. The CDR3 nucleotides are TGTGCCAGCAGGGCCGGGACAGGGGGAGCTGGGGCCAACGTCCTGACTTTC. Its translation is CASRAGTGGAGANVLTF. Complete variable domain (other parts from reference TRBV2 and TRBJ2-6): EPEVTQTPSHQVTQMGQEVILRCVPISNHLYFYWYRQILGQKVEFLVSFYNNEISEKSEIFDDQFSVERPDGSNFTLKIRSTKLEDSAMYFCASRAGTGGAGANVLTFGAGSRLTVL.

The V gene is TRBV11-2, the J gene TRBJ2-7; D possibly corresponds to TRBD1 (6 bases). The V gene lost 0 bases and the J gene lost 3 bases, with 15 bases spanning the gap. This CDR3 comprises 16 residues. Germline V gene data show CDR1 as SGHAT and CDR2 as FQNNGV. CDR3 residues: CASSLEGGDRFYEQYF. The CDR3 coding sequence is TGTGCCAGCAGCTTAGAAGGCGGTGACAGGTTCTACGAGCAGTACTTC.